These T cell receptor beta chains were read from a single sample in a study of long-term antiretroviral therapy in people with HIV. Some clones are missing from TCRdb's copy, which holds only in-frame ones; the method was immunoSEQ multiplex PCR. The data show tens of thousands of clones, roughly 78% seen once. The sequencing here drew on unsorted PBMCs, taken 3.4 years after starting antiretroviral therapy. The source of these receptors is a man aged 25 to 40 with HIV. CDR3s include the opening cysteine and the closing phenylalanine or tryptophan. Each record gives: CDR3 protein, CDR3 DNA, J gene, V gene, D gene, clone size. The D gene is left open where the match is weak. Where a row states a size, it is once, few, many or the class of an expanded clone; other rows omit it.

CSVFKDYKGTQYF TGCAGCGTTTTTAAGGACTATAAAGGGACCCAGTACTTC TRBJ2-5 TRBV29-1 - -
CASSIASTNEKLFF TGTGCCAGTAGTATCGCTTCAACTAATGAAAAACTGTTTTTT TRBJ1-4 TRBV19 - -
CASSPLAGDITDTQYF TGTGCCAGCAGCCCCTTAGCGGGTGACATCACAGATACGCAGTATTTT TRBJ2-3 TRBV5-6 TRBD2 -
CASSSQQGYEQYF TGTGCCAGTAGTTCCCAACAGGGGTACGAGCAGTACTTC TRBJ2-7 TRBV19 TRBD1 -
CASSRGVRETQYF TGTGCCAGCAGCCGAGGGGTTCGAGAGACCCAGTACTTC TRBJ2-5 TRBV4-2 - once
CASSPPRGETQYF TGTGCCAGCAGCCCCCCACGGGGGGAGACCCAGTACTTC TRBJ2-5 TRBV7-8 - -
CASSLGSAYEQYF TGTGCCAGCAGTTTAGGTAGCGCCTACGAGCAGTACTTC TRBJ2-7 TRBV27 - -
CASSDSLSNSGNTIYF TGTGCCAGCAGTGACTCGCTCAGTAACTCTGGAAACACCATATATTTT TRBJ1-3 TRBV6-4 - few
CASSLPRTEFNEKLFF TGTGCCAGCAGTTTACCTCGGACTGAATTTAATGAAAAACTGTTTTTT TRBJ1-4 TRBV28 - -
CASRGHSTEAFF TGTGCCAGCAGGGGACACTCAACTGAAGCTTTCTTT TRBJ1-1 TRBV2 - once
CASRRTLSPTNEKLFF TGTGCCAGCAGGCGTACCTTGAGTCCCACTAATGAAAAACTGTTTTTT TRBJ1-4 TRBV28 - -
CASSLERVSYEQYF TGCGCCAGCAGCTTGGAGCGGGTCTCCTACGAGCAGTACTTC TRBJ2-7 TRBV5-1 - -
CASSQDPSTGELFF TGCGCCAGCAGCCAAGACCCTAGCACCGGGGAGCTGTTTTTT TRBJ2-2 TRBV4-3 - -
CASSFWDRGSYEQYF TGTGCCAGCAGCTTTTGGGACAGGGGTTCCTACGAGCAGTACTTC TRBJ2-7 TRBV5-5 TRBD1 -
CASSFGETHEQFF TGTGCCAGCAGTTTCGGTGAGACCCATGAGCAGTTCTTC TRBJ2-1 TRBV28 - -
CASSLVRGTMNTEAFF TGTGCCAGCAGCTTAGTTCGCGGGACAATGAACACTGAAGCTTTCTTT TRBJ1-1 TRBV7-2 - few
CASSQGGRYEQYF TGCGCCAGCAGCCAAGGTGGGCGCTACGAGCAGTACTTC TRBJ2-7 TRBV4-3 - -
CSAEGTRGIHTQYF TGCAGCGCCGAAGGGACTAGGGGCATACATACGCAGTATTTT TRBJ2-3 TRBV29-1 TRBD2 -
CASSLTRGSYEQYF TGTGCCAGCAGTTTAACACGGGGTTCTTACGAGCAGTACTTC TRBJ2-7 TRBV28 - -
CASSGTKETQYF TGCGCCAGCAGCGGGACTAAAGAGACCCAGTACTTC TRBJ2-5 TRBV10-1 TRBD2 -
CAGGRGGTSGVTDTQYF TGTGCCGGAGGAAGAGGCGGGACTAGCGGTGTCACAGATACGCAGTATTTT TRBJ2-3 TRBV6-4 TRBD2 -
CASKPGQGYEQYF TGTGCCAGTAAACCGGGACAGGGCTACGAGCAGTACTTC TRBJ2-7 TRBV28 TRBD1 -
CANNVLQYF TGTGCCAACAACGTTTTGCAGTATTTT TRBJ2-3 TRBV7-8 - few
CASRPPGQGYNEQFF TGTGCCAGCAGACCACCGGGACAGGGGTACAATGAGCAGTTCTTC TRBJ2-1 TRBV6-6 TRBD1 -